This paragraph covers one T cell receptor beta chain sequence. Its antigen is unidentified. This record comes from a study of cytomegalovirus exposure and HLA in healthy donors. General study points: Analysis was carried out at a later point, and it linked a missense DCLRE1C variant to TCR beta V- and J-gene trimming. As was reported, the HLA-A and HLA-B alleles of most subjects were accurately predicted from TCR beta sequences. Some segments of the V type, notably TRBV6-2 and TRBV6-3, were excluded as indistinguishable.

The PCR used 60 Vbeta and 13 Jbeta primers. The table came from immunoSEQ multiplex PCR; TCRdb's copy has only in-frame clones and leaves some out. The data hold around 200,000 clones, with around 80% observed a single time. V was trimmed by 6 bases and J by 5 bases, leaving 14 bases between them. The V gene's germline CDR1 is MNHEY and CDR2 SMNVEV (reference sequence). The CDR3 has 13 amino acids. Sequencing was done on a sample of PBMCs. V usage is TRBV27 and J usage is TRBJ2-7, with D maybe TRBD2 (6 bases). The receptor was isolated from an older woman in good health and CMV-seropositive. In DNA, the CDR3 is TGTGCCAGCAGCCGGACTACTGTGGACGAGCAGTACTTC. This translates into CASSRTTVDEQYF.